This T cell receptor beta chain emerged from a study of T cell changes during pregnancy in multiple sclerosis. The CDR3 has 13 residues. Trimming left V 8 bases short and J 2 bases short, with 13 bases between. Germline V gene sequence: CDR1 WSHSY, CDR2 SAAADI. Sequencing used immunoSEQ multiplex PCR; TCRdb keeps in-frame clones, though not all of them. The sample records around 70,000 clones, 85% to 95% being singletons. The receptor comes from a female donor with multiple sclerosis, enrolled in a pregnancy study. This chain joins TRBV10-2 and TRBJ2-7, with D possibly being TRBD2 (5 bases). Specimen: peripheral blood, collected before pregnancy. DNA for the CDR3: TGCGCCAGCTTAGGCGGGCGTACCTACGAGCAGTACTTC. Translating it yields CASLGGRTYEQYF.